This passage covers 15 T cell receptor beta chains from one sample sequenced in a study of tumor-infiltrating lymphocytes in primary liver carcinoma. Alongside blood RNA obtained from unsorted whole blood, germline DNA was also extracted. The input was approximately 0.45 ug total RNA; TCR beta cDNA was made from it with a constant-region primer. Modified slightly, ARM-PCR produced TCR beta libraries over three nested multiplex PCR rounds. Researchers ran the first two PCR rounds for roughly 11 cycles each with TRBV1-TRBV30 forward primers and a C-beta reverse primer. MiXCR, run by TCRdb on the multiplex PCR reads, gives a single entry per CDR3 protein. The sample lists about 330,000 distinct CDR3 sequences; around 60% were seen once. The sequencing input was peripheral blood. The source of these receptors is a man between 40 and 49 years old with primary liver carcinoma and hepatitis B virus infection.

With respect to this clonotype: This may stem from a read error, because a much larger clone lies one nucleotide away. The chain carries TRBV12-3 or TRBV12-4 and TRBJ2-4; D is undetermined. The CDR3 loop spans 15 amino acids. The CDR3: CASSFSAIARNIQYF. The CDR3 DNA is TGTGCCAGCAGTTTCTCGGCCATAGCCAGAAACATTCAGTACTTC.

A remark on this clonotype: Given a much more abundant clone one base away, this may be a read error. The chain employs TRBV4-1 and TRBJ2-3; 8 nucleotides align to TRBD2. The CDR3 length is 15 residues. CDR1 and CDR2 (germline): MGHRA, YSYEKL. The CDR3 sequence is CASSSSGSATDTHYF. In nucleotides, the CDR3 is TGCGCCAGCAGCTCAAGCGGGAGCGCGACAGATACGCATTATTTT.

Notes on this clonotype: The junction shows a germline mismatch at one end, possibly a read error. The chain uses TRBV11-2 and TRBJ2-5, with 12 bases that match TRBD2. The CDR3 is made up of 15 amino acids. The germline V gene has CDR1 SGHAT and CDR2 FQNNGV. The CDR3 DNA sequence: TGTACCAGCAGTCGGACTAGCGGGGAACAAGAGACCCAATACTTC. Its translation is CTSSRTSGEQETQYF. Full variable domain (outside the CDR3, taken from reference TRBV11-2 and TRBJ2-5): EAGVAQSPRYKIIEKRQSVAFWCNPISGHATLYWYQQILGQGPKLLIQFQNNGVVDDSQLPKDRFSAERLKGVDSTLKIQPAKLEDSAVYLCTSSRTSGEQETQYFGPGTRLLVL.

Comment on this clonotype: This may stem from a read error, because a much larger clone lies one nucleotide away. This chain uses TRBV12-3 or TRBV12-4 with TRBJ2-1; perhaps TRBD2 as D (6 bases). The CDR3 is 13 residues long. In DNA form, the CDR3 reads TGTGTCAGCAGTTTAGGCGGGGCGAATGAGCAGTTCTTC. It translates to CVSSLGGANEQFF.

This clonotype was found many times. The gene calls are TRBV12-3 or TRBV12-4 and TRBJ1-3, with no clear D. With 5 bases removed from V and 4 bases from J, the gap between germline ends came to 21 bases. The CDR3 consists of 17 residues. CDR3 loop: CASSPSLGGVQGNTIYF. CDR3 nucleotides: TGTGCCAGCAGTCCAAGCCTAGGCGGGGTACAGGGAAACACCATATATTTT.

This clonotype was recorded at least ten times. The chain joins TRBV6-5 to TRBJ1-4, with D possibly TRBD1 on 5 matching bases. V lost 5 bases to trimming and J lost 0 bases, with 10 bases between them. Per the germline V gene, CDR1 is MNHEY and CDR2 is SVGAGI. The CDR3 loop spans 15 amino acids. The CDR3 DNA follows: TGTGCCAGCAGTCGGGACGGGACAACTAATGAAAAACTGTTTTTT. Amino acid sequence: CASSRDGTTNEKLFF.

The sample holds many counts of this clonotype. This chain uses TRBV6-5 with TRBJ2-1; 7 bases match TRBD2. The junction had 5 bases not matched to a gene; V was cut back by 0 bases and J by 0 bases. CDR1 and CDR2 (germline): MNHEY, SVGAGI. CDR3 length equals 17 residues. This chain's CDR3 is CASSYSTSGTSYNEQFF. CDR3 sequence (DNA): TGTGCCAGCAGTTACTCGACAAGCGGGACCTCCTACAATGAGCAGTTCTTC.

There are many counts of this clonotype. The gene calls are TRBV11-2 and TRBJ2-5, with a possible D match to TRBD2 (5 bases). Trimming stripped 4 bases from V and 2 bases from J, with 14 bases between. The germline V gene has CDR1 SGHAT and CDR2 FQNNGV. The CDR3 is 15 residues long. CDR3 sequence reads: CASSSQPGSQETQYF. The CDR3 DNA reads as TGTGCCAGCAGCTCGCAACCGGGATCACAAGAGACCCAGTACTTC.

Worth noting for this clonotype: A much larger clone differs from this one at a single base, so this may be a read error. The chain recombines TRBV4-3 with TRBJ1-2; D unclear. Germline V lookup: CDR1 LGHNA, CDR2 YSLEER. The CDR3 totals 14 residues. CDR3 in DNA: TGCACCAGCAGCCAAGAGGTCGGAAACTATGGCTACACCTTC. As protein: CTSSQEVGNYGYTF.

The chain couples TRBV4-3 to TRBJ2-1; 7 bases agree with TRBD1. V trimming: 0 bases; J trimming: 1 base; junction bases outside the gene matches: 3. Germline CDR1 and CDR2: LGHNA and YSLEER. The CDR3 has 16 residues. In DNA form, the CDR3 reads TGCGCCAGCAGCCAAGATCGACAGGGTTCCTACAATGAGCAGTTCTTC. This sequence encodes CASSQDRQGSYNEQFF.

In this sample, this clonotype turned up once. Likely a read error: the CDR3 ends without its conserved phenylalanine or tryptophan. The limits of the CDR3 on the DNA are not certain, so only TCRdb's listed CDR3 is given. This chain joins TRBV11-2 and TRBJ1-1. The CDR3 adds up to 15 amino acids, both ends counted. CDR1 SGHAT and CDR2 FQNNGV come from the germline V gene. The chain's CDR3 is CASSLDLVGLTETFS.

J is TRBJ2-1 and V is TRBV5-1; TRBD2 matches 10 bases. CDR3 length equals 15 residues. Trimming cost V 1 base and J 7 bases; bases outside gene matches: 5. Germline V CDR1 and CDR2: SGHRS, YFSETQ. Here the CDR3 reads CASSLTSGAGNEQFF. The CDR3, as DNA: TGCGCCAGCAGCTTGACTAGCGGGGCGGGTAATGAGCAGTTCTTC. The full variable domain, completed using reference TRBV5-1 and TRBJ2-1, is KAGVTQTPRYLIKTRGQQVTLSCSPISGHRSVSWYQQTPGQGLQFLFEYFSETQRNKGNFPGRFSGRQFSNSRSEMNVSTLELGDSALYLCASSLTSGAGNEQFFGPGTRLTVL.

This clonotype was seen many times. The rearrangement links TRBV14 to TRBJ2-1, with D possibly being TRBD2 (6 bases). Germline V gene data show CDR1 as SGHDN and CDR2 as FVKESK. The V end lost 3 bases, the J end lost 2 bases, and 11 bases lay between the germline ends. CDR3 size: 15 residues. CDR3 DNA sequence: TGTGCCAGCAGCCAGCTAGCGTCCCCCTACAATGAGCAGTTCTTC. This codes for CASSQLASPYNEQFF.

This clonotype was detected ten times or more. The chain has TRBV4-1 and TRBJ2-6, with a tentative D call TRBD1 (6 bases). Germline V gene lookup returns CDR1 MGHRA and CDR2 YSYEKL. CDR3 length: 20 residues. V was shortened by 3 bases and J by 4 bases, with 25 bases between the two germline ends. CDR3 sequence: CASSQVPGHPPRVGANVLTF. The CDR3 nucleotides read TGCGCCAGCAGCCAGGTACCGGGACACCCGCCTAGGGTCGGGGCCAACGTCCTGACTTTC.

A remark on this clonotype: This may stem from a read error, because a much larger clone lies one nucleotide away. The conserved closing phenylalanine or tryptophan is absent in this CDR3, likely reflecting a read error. The CDR3: CASGDLVAGANVLTL. CDR3 in DNA: TGTGCCAGCGGAGACCTGGTGGCTGGGGCCAACGTCCTGACTCTC. The chain uses TRBV6-6 and TRBJ2-6, with unresolved D. The germline V gene encodes CDR1 MNHNY and CDR2 SVGAGI (reference sequence). V was shortened by 8 bases and J by 2 bases, with 13 bases between the two germline ends. The CDR3 is 15 residues long.